These 26 T cell receptor beta chains share one sample of origin, sequenced in a study of Ad26.COV2.S vaccination and SARS-CoV-2 variants. Treatment indicated: 15 to 20 received Ad26.COV2.S at low or high dose, single or two shots; about 5 received placebo; per-sample allocation not given. Sampling took place 63 days after the first vaccine or placebo injection. Profiled with immunoSEQ multiplex PCR; TCRdb holds only in-frame clones, not every one. The table has about 400,000 clones, approximately 89% seen once. Sample: peripheral blood, taken in a trial of Ad26.COV2.S vaccine versus placebo. These receptors were taken from a person between 18 and 60 years old who received the Ad26.COV2.S COVID-19 vaccine or a placebo.

The genes are TRBV7-6 and TRBJ2-1; the match to TRBD2 covers 13 bases. This CDR3 is 14 amino acids long. V lost 1 base and J lost 15; bases outside the gene matches: 6. Germline CDR1 SGHVS, CDR2 FNYEAQ. This chain's CDR3 is CASSLEGTSGTPFF. CDR3 DNA: TGTGCCAGCAGCTTAGAAGGGACTAGCGGGACCCCGTTCTTC.

The V gene is TRBV4-1, the J gene TRBJ2-1, with TRBD2 as a possible D gene (6 bases). Trimming left V 1 base short and J 0 bases short, with 10 bases between. The CDR3 length is 16 residues. Germline values: CDR1 MGHRA, CDR2 YSYEKL. CDR3 residues: CASSQGLGSSYNEQFF. The CDR3 region has the DNA TGCGCCAGCAGCCAAGGACTCGGGAGCTCCTACAATGAGCAGTTCTTC.

This clone was counted between two and nine times. The genes are TRBV7-6 and TRBJ2-2; D gene ambiguous. The CDR3 runs to 16 residues. Germline lookup yields CDR1 SGHVS and CDR2 FNYEAQ. The V end lost 1 base, the J end lost 1 base, and 10 bases lay between the germline ends. The CDR3 DNA sequence: TGTGCCAGCAGCTTAGTAAGGGCAGAGAACACCGGGGAGCTGTTTTTT. Translated: CASSLVRAENTGELFF.

The chain couples TRBV5-4 to TRBJ1-6; 8 bases fit TRBD1. The CDR3 has 15 residues. CDR1 SGHNT and CDR2 YYREEE come from the germline V gene (reference sequence). Trimming at V came to 3 bases and at J to 10 bases, leaving 9 bases not matched to a gene. CDR3 DNA sequence: TGTGCCAGCAGCTCGGACAGGGTTGCCAGATCACCCCTCCACTTT. Protein sequence: CASSSDRVARSPLHF.

The rearrangement links TRBV5-1 to TRBJ1-3, with D hard to call. The CDR3 has 15 amino acids. Germline V gives CDR1 SGHRS, CDR2 YFSETQ. The V end was cut by 0 bases, the J end by 2 bases, with 9 bases between. The chain's CDR3 is CASSLAGPTGNTIYF. CDR3 sequence (DNA): TGCGCCAGCAGCTTGGCCGGGCCTACTGGAAACACCATATATTTT.

This chain links TRBV6-4 with TRBJ1-1; 9 bases are shared with TRBD1. The V gene end was trimmed by 5 bases and the J gene end by 10 bases; junction bases not matched to a gene: 11. CDR3 length equals 14 residues. From germline, CDR1 is MRHNA and CDR2 SNTAGT. In DNA, the CDR3 is TGTGCCAGCAGTCCATCCGGGACAGGGTATGGAGCTTTCTTT. Translation gives CASSPSGTGYGAFF.

The chain links TRBV10-2 to TRBJ2-5, with TRBD2 identical over 11 bases. V was pared by 5 bases and J by 7 bases, with 12 bases of the junction left unmatched. The CDR3 is 16 amino acids. Germline V gene data show CDR1 as WSHSY and CDR2 as SAAADI. The CDR3 loop reads CASSSTLAGGRGTQYF. The DNA for the CDR3 is TGCGCCAGCAGTTCGACTTTAGCGGGAGGGAGGGGGACCCAGTACTTC.

V gene TRBV7-9 combines with J gene TRBJ1-2; possibly TRBD1 for D (5 bases). The V end lost 1 base, the J end lost 4 bases, and 13 bases lay between the germline ends. This CDR3 is 15 amino acids long. The germline CDR1 and CDR2 sequences are SEHNR and FQNEAQ (reference sequence). The chain's CDR3 is CASSLETGESYGYTF. The CDR3 nucleotides are TGTGCCAGCAGCTTAGAAACGGGGGAGAGCTATGGCTACACCTTC. Based on the CDR3 plus reference TRBV7-9 and TRBJ1-2, the full variable domain is DTGVSQNPRHKITKRGQNVTFRCDPISEHNRLYWYRQTLGQGPEFLTYFQNEAQLEKSRLLSDRFSAERPKGSFSTLEIQRTEQGDSAMYLCASSLETGESYGYTFGSGTRLTVV.

The chain combines TRBV7-8 with TRBJ2-1; TRBD1 matches 12 bases. This CDR3 is 16 amino acids long. J was trimmed by 4 bases and V by 1 base; bases with no gene match: 2. CDR1 and CDR2 (germline): SGHVS, FQNEAQ. The CDR3 loop is CASSLGDRGPYNEQFF. The CDR3 DNA reads TGTGCCAGCAGCTTAGGGGACAGGGGGCCTTACAATGAGCAGTTCTTC.

The rearrangement links TRBV7-6 to TRBJ1-5; D gene uncertain. The CDR3 consists of 13 residues. Germline V gene lookup returns CDR1 SGHVS and CDR2 FNYEAQ. Trimming removed 2 bases at V and 4 bases at J, with 6 bases between. This CDR3 reads CASSLWENQPQHF. The DNA of the CDR3 is TGTGCCAGCAGCTTATGGGAGAATCAGCCCCAGCATTTT.

The rearrangement uses TRBV5-1 and TRBJ2-2; no clear D. V dropped 0 bases and J dropped 0 bases, with 9 bases sitting between them. Germline V gives CDR1 SGHRS, CDR2 YFSETQ. The CDR3 has 16 amino acids. CDR3 sequence (DNA): TGCGCCAGCAGCTTGGAGGGAATAGCGAACACCGGGGAGCTGTTTTTT. Its protein is CASSLEGIANTGELFF. Looking up the rest from reference TRBV5-1 and TRBJ2-2 gives the full variable domain: KAGVTQTPRYLIKTRGQQVTLSCSPISGHRSVSWYQQTPGQGLQFLFEYFSETQRNKGNFPGRFSGRQFSNSRSEMNVSTLELGDSALYLCASSLEGIANTGELFFGEGSRLTVL.

The V and J genes are TRBV5-6 and TRBJ1-2; TRBD1 aligns across 7 bases. This CDR3 region has 13 residues. The germline CDR1 and CDR2 sequences are SGHDT and YYEEEE. The J segment lost 7 bases and the V segment lost 2 bases, leaving 5 bases of the junction unmatched. This chain's CDR3 is CASSFEGAGGYTF. The CDR3 coding sequence is TGTGCCAGCAGCTTTGAGGGGGCGGGTGGCTACACCTTC.

J is TRBJ2-2 and V is TRBV19; 7 positions agree with TRBD2. The CDR3 totals 14 residues. Germline V gene sequence: CDR1 LNHDA, CDR2 SQIVND (reference sequence). V lost 9 bases to trimming and J lost 1 base; unmatched junction nucleotides: 5. The CDR3 coding sequence is TGTGCCAGCTCTAGCGGAGTGAACACCGGGGAGCTGTTTTTT. Protein: CASSSGVNTGELFF.

The CDR3 region has the DNA TGTGCCAGCAGTCCCCCAGGACCACCCCTCCACTTT. Translation: CASSPPGPPLHF. This chain uses TRBV6-5 with TRBJ1-6, with D uncertain. CDR1 and CDR2 from the germline V gene are MNHEY and SVGAGI. V was trimmed by 5 bases and J by 11 bases, leaving 10 bases between them. The CDR3 has 12 residues.

V usage is TRBV7-9 and J usage is TRBJ2-7, with 7 bases identical to TRBD2. This CDR3 has 14 residues. Per germline, CDR1 SEHNR and CDR2 FQNEAQ (reference sequence). The V gene end was trimmed by 3 bases and the J gene end by 5 bases; junction bases not matched to a gene: 7. DNA for the CDR3: TGTGCCAGCAGCTTGACGGCGGGAGCTCACGAGCAGTACTTC. Translating it yields CASSLTAGAHEQYF.

This chain links TRBV6-1 with TRBJ2-7; 10 bases are shared with TRBD2. With 2 bases clipped from V and 4 bases from J, the junction kept 8 bases outside the gene matches. CDR1 is MNHNS and CDR2 is SASEGT in the germline V gene. This CDR3 is built from 16 residues. The CDR3: CASSESVASGSYEQYF. Written as DNA, the CDR3 is TGTGCCAGCAGTGAATCTGTGGCTAGCGGGAGTTACGAGCAGTACTTC.

This rearrangement joins TRBV15 to TRBJ2-4; 7 nucleotides line up with TRBD2. In germline, CDR1 is LNHNV, CDR2 YYDKDF (reference sequence). The V gene end was trimmed by 7 bases and the J gene end by 0 bases; junction bases not matched to a gene: 0. This CDR3 region has 13 residues. The CDR3 here is CATTGGAKNIQYF. DNA for the CDR3: TGTGCCACCACGGGAGGAGCCAAAAACATTCAGTACTTC.

This chain links TRBV13 with TRBJ2-5, with TRBD2 matching 7 bases. CDR3 size: 15 residues. Germline V lookup: CDR1 PRHDT, CDR2 FYEKMQ (reference sequence). V shed 5 bases, J shed 2 bases, and the junction held 8 bases outside the gene matches. CDR3 region: CASSAPGRDQETQYF. CDR3 sequence (DNA): TGTGCCAGCAGCGCGCCTGGGAGGGATCAAGAGACCCAGTACTTC.

The genes are TRBV18 and TRBJ1-5; 7 bases are shared with TRBD1. Germline CDR1 is KGHSH and CDR2 is LQKENI. This CDR3 has 14 residues. After removal of 2 bases from V and 3 bases from J, the junction contained 1 base not matched to a gene. The CDR3 region is CASSPGQVNQPQHF. As DNA, the CDR3 is TGTGCCAGCTCACCAGGACAGGTCAATCAGCCCCAGCATTTT.

The chain employs TRBV4-1 and TRBJ1-1, with 9 bases that match TRBD1. Germline lookup yields CDR1 MGHRA and CDR2 YSYEKL. Trimming cost V 2 bases and J 9 bases; bases outside gene matches: 7. The CDR3 has 14 residues. The CDR3 spells CASSQRGDRVKAFF. CDR3 nucleotides: TGCGCCAGCAGCCAAAGAGGGGACAGGGTTAAAGCTTTCTTT.

The chain recombines TRBV30 with TRBJ1-5; D might be TRBD1 (5 bases). Germline-derived CDR1 and CDR2 are GTSNPN and SVGIG (reference sequence). Trimming shortened V by 4 bases and J by 4 bases, and 14 bases separated the two germline ends. The CDR3 covers 14 residues. The CDR3 coding sequence is TGTGCCTGGACCTCAGGTGGGGGTAATCAGCCCCAGCATTTT. It specifies CAWTSGGGNQPQHF. The full variable domain, its missing parts supplied by reference TRBV30 and TRBJ1-5, is SQTIHQWPATLVQPVGSPLSLECTVEGTSNPNLYWYRQAAGRGLQLLFYSVGIGQISSEVPQNLSASRPQDRQFILSSKKLLLSDSGFYLCAWTSGGGNQPQHFGDGTRLSIL.

J is TRBJ2-7 and V is TRBV4-3; 7 bases line up with TRBD2. With V trimmed by 1 base and J by 1 base, 10 bases remained unmatched. The germline gives CDR1 LGHNA, CDR2 YSLEER. The CDR3 sequence is 17 residues long. The CDR3 is CASSQGRSGTGSYEQYF. The CDR3 DNA reads as TGCGCCAGCAGCCAAGGTCGAAGCGGGACTGGTTCCTACGAGCAGTACTTC.

The CDR3 here is CASSLANSGYSTDTQYF. Here the CDR3 DNA reads TGCGCCAGCAGCCTGGCAAATAGCGGATACAGCACAGATACGCAGTATTTT. V gene TRBV5-1 combines with J gene TRBJ2-3; tentatively, D is TRBD2 (6 bases). Germline V gene sequence: CDR1 SGHRS, CDR2 YFSETQ. V gave up 4 bases and J gave up 0 bases, with 18 bases separating them. The CDR3 has 17 amino acids.

This chain joins TRBV3-1 (or the pseudogene TRBV3-2) and TRBJ2-1; a possible D gene is TRBD1 (5 bases). V was clipped by 2 bases and J by 2 bases, with 10 bases between them. The CDR3 loop spans 15 amino acids. Germline V gives CDR1 LGHDT, CDR2 YNNKEL (reference sequence). The CDR3 spells CASSQYLGAYNEQFF. DNA for the CDR3: TGTGCCAGCAGCCAATATTTAGGGGCCTACAATGAGCAGTTCTTC.

This clone has only a few counts. The rearrangement links TRBV3-1 (or the pseudogene TRBV3-2) to TRBJ1-4; no firm D call. CDR1 LGHDT and CDR2 YNNKEL come from the germline V gene (reference sequence). The CDR3 contains 15 residues. The V end lost 6 bases, the J end lost 7 bases, and 18 bases lay between the germline ends. DNA of the CDR3: TGTGCCAGCAGTGCCTCGGGGAGGGCTAGTGAAAAACTGTTTTTT. Translation: CASSASGRASEKLFF.

J is TRBJ1-1 and V is TRBV11-3, with 8 positions matching TRBD1. Germline-derived CDR1 and CDR2 are SGHNT and YENEEA. Unmatched junction bases numbered 6, after V lost 4 bases and J lost 8 bases. This CDR3 spans 13 amino acids. The CDR3 nucleotides read TGTGCCAGCAGCTCGGGACAGGAGGTAGAAGCTTTCTTT. This gives the protein CASSSGQEVEAFF.